A single sample gave rise to the 32 T cell receptor beta chains below, sequenced in a study of CD8+ T cells in alopecia areata. RNA was isolated and reverse transcribed to cDNA, the sequencing template. Data came from immunoSEQ multiplex PCR; TCRdb stores just in-frame clones and leaves some out. The sample has more than 100,000 clones; around three fifths are singletons. Source material: CD4+ T cells sorted from blood. The receptor set was obtained from a human donor in good health.

The V call is TRBV5-4, the J call TRBJ2-5; TRBD2 is a possible D gene (5 bases). CDR1 is SGHNT, CDR2 YYREEE, per germline (reference sequence). CDR3 length: 14 amino acids. V shed 0 bases and J shed 5 bases, with 11 bases lying between them. The CDR3 nucleotides read TGTGCCAGCAGCTTGGATGAGGGAAGGGAGACCCAGTACTTC. Residues: CASSLDEGRETQYF.

The chain carries TRBV15 and TRBJ2-5; 7 nucleotides line up with TRBD2. The germline V gene encodes CDR1 LNHNV and CDR2 YYDKDF (reference sequence). This CDR3 comprises 15 residues. Losses at the gene ends were 0 bases for V and 1 base for J; bases not matched to a gene: 2. The CDR3 reads CATSRDPSGQETQYF. The CDR3 coding sequence is TGTGCCACCAGCAGAGATCCTAGCGGCCAAGAGACCCAGTACTTC. Full variable domain (outside the CDR3, taken from reference TRBV15 and TRBJ2-5): DAMVIQNPRYQVTQFGKPVTLSCSQTLNHNVMYWYQQKSSQAPKLLFHYYDKDFNNEADTPDNFQSRRPNTSFCFLDIRSPGLGDTAMYLCATSRDPSGQETQYFGPGTRLLVL.

The chain has TRBV4-2 and TRBJ1-1; D is unclear. Germline assignment: CDR1 LGHNA and CDR2 YNFKEQ. Trimming removed 0 bases at V and 1 base at J, with 9 bases between. This CDR3 region has 15 residues. This CDR3 is CASSQEFSTNTEAFF. Written as DNA, the CDR3 is TGTGCCAGCAGCCAAGAATTCAGCACGAACACTGAAGCTTTCTTT.

V gene TRBV29-1 combines with J gene TRBJ2-5, with 8 bases that match TRBD2. The V and J ends lost 6 bases and 1 base, in that order; junction bases with no gene match: 10. CDR3 length: 15 amino acids. Germline lookup yields CDR1 SQVTM and CDR2 ANQGSEA. CDR3 protein: CSVFSGGASQETQYF. CDR3 coding DNA: TGCAGCGTGTTCTCGGGGGGGGCCTCCCAAGAGACCCAGTACTTC.

The chain joins TRBV29-1 to TRBJ1-2; the D gene is possibly TRBD1 (6 bases). V shed 6 bases and J shed 2 bases, with 10 bases lying between them. The CDR3 spans 12 residues. CDR1 is SQVTM, CDR2 ANQGSEA, per germline. The CDR3 spells CSVLTGNYGYTF. The CDR3 coding sequence is TGCAGCGTCCTGACAGGCAACTATGGCTACACCTTC. Full variable domain (outside the CDR3, taken from reference TRBV29-1 and TRBJ1-2): SAVISQKPSRDICQRGTSLTIQCQVDSQVTMMFWYRQQPGQSLTLIATANQGSEATYESGFVIDKFPISRPNLTFSTLTVSNMSPEDSSIYLCSVLTGNYGYTFGSGTRLTVV.

This clone was counted ten times or more. J is TRBJ1-5 and V is TRBV6-5; a possible D gene is TRBD1 (5 bases). The CDR3 is made up of 15 amino acids. V lost 6 bases and J 5 bases, leaving 17 bases between the germline ends. Per the germline V gene, CDR1 is MNHEY and CDR2 is SVGAGI. The CDR3 DNA reads as TGTGCCAGCAGAAGTCAGGGAAAGAGGGATCAGCCCCAGCATTTT. Residues: CASRSQGKRDQPQHF.

The chain joins TRBV30 to TRBJ1-6; D unresolved. The CDR3 is 16 residues long. Per germline, CDR1 GTSNPN and CDR2 SVGIG (reference sequence). Trimming stripped 4 bases from V and 0 bases from J, with 13 bases between. CDR3 coding DNA: TGTGCCTGGACGGGCAGACCGAGCTCCTATAATTCACCCCTCCACTTT. Translating gives CAWTGRPSSYNSPLHF.

This clone came up once. The chain employs TRBV7-9 and TRBJ1-6, with D possibly being TRBD1 (5 bases). CDR1 and CDR2 from the germline V gene are SEHNR and FQNEAQ (reference sequence). V was trimmed by 6 bases and J by 5 bases, leaving 11 bases between them. CDR3 size: 14 residues. CDR3 coding DNA: TGTGCCAGCAGTTACTCAGGGAATAATTCACCCCTCCACTTT. Translated, it gives CASSYSGNNSPLHF.

This chain uses TRBV6-5 with TRBJ2-7, with D possibly being TRBD1 (6 bases). The V gene lost 6 bases and the J gene lost 6 bases, with 15 bases spanning the gap. The CDR3 is 13 residues long. Germline CDR1 reads MNHEY; CDR2 reads SVGAGI. The CDR3 coding sequence is TGTGCCAGCAGCCTTCAGGGGATGCGCGAGCAGTACTTC. Its protein is CASSLQGMREQYF.

This rearrangement joins TRBV29-1 to TRBJ1-2; possible D gene TRBD1, 5 bases. Germline V CDR1 and CDR2: SQVTM, ANQGSEA. Between the trimmed V and J ends, which lost 4 bases and 4 bases, there was a span of 13 bases. The CDR3 is 13 amino acids. The DNA of the CDR3 is TGCAGCGTTGGTGCCGGGGGAGGCTATGGCTACACCTTC. It is translated as CSVGAGGGYGYTF.

In this sample, this clone turned up once. J is TRBJ2-5 and V is TRBV5-4; D not resolved. From germline, CDR1 is SGHNT and CDR2 YYREEE (reference sequence). Deletions cut 0 bases from V and 5 bases from J, with 11 bases between. The CDR3 length is 14 residues. CDR3 nucleotide sequence: TGTGCCAGCAGCTTGGGGACGTCCTGGGAGACCCAGTACTTC. It specifies CASSLGTSWETQYF.

V usage is TRBV4-2 and J usage is TRBJ1-2; a possible D gene is TRBD1 (6 bases). The CDR3 runs to 14 residues. V was shortened by 0 bases and J by 8 bases, with 13 bases between the two germline ends. Germline CDR1 and CDR2: LGHNA and YNFKEQ. The CDR3 sequence: CASSQDRAGDGYTF. The CDR3 DNA sequence: TGTGCCAGCAGCCAAGATCGGGCAGGGGACGGCTACACCTTC.

This clone was counted only a few times. The CDR3 sequence is CASSHRTGGNYGYTF. CDR3 sequence (DNA): TGTGCCAGCAGCCATAGGACAGGCGGCAACTATGGCTACACCTTC. The chain has TRBV28 and TRBJ1-2, with 7 positions matching TRBD1. Germline V gene data show CDR1 as MDHEN and CDR2 as SYDVKM. Trimming took 6 bases from V and 2 from J; bases not matched to a gene: 9. This CDR3 has 15 amino acids.

The rearrangement joins TRBV7-9 to TRBJ2-1; 7 nucleotides match TRBD2. V was clipped by 7 bases and J by 9 bases; unmatched bases: 3. The CDR3 has 11 amino acids. From germline, CDR1 is SEHNR and CDR2 FQNEAQ (reference sequence). The CDR3 is CASKGRGEQFF. CDR3 in DNA: TGTGCCAGCAAGGGGAGGGGTGAGCAGTTCTTC.

This chain links TRBV9 with TRBJ2-3; D not certain. The CDR3 runs to 13 residues. CDR1 and CDR2 (germline): SGDLS, YYNGEE. Trimming stripped 3 bases from V and 2 bases from J, with 7 bases between. CDR3 protein: CASSARYTDTQYF. CDR3 nucleotides: TGTGCCAGCAGCGCTCGTTACACAGATACGCAGTATTTT.

J is TRBJ2-3 and V is TRBV2, with D perhaps matching TRBD2 (6 bases). Trimming took off 6 bases at V and 2 bases at J, with 15 bases between the two ends. From germline, CDR1 is SNHLY and CDR2 FYNNEI. The CDR3 spans 15 residues. The CDR3 DNA follows: TGTGCCAGCAGCTGGCCGGGACTCCTCACAGATACGCAGTATTTT. This gives the protein CASSWPGLLTDTQYF. The full variable domain, with the rest looked up from reference TRBV2 and TRBJ2-3, is EPEVTQTPSHQVTQMGQEVILRCVPISNHLYFYWYRQILGQKVEFLVSFYNNEISEKSEIFDDQFSVERPDGSNFTLKIRSTKLEDSAMYFCASSWPGLLTDTQYFGPGTRLTVL.

The chain employs TRBV29-1 and TRBJ1-1, with D tentatively TRBD1 (5 bases). This CDR3 has 12 amino acids. V lost 7 bases and J 4 bases, leaving 13 bases between the germline ends. Germline values: CDR1 SQVTM, CDR2 ANQGSEA. The CDR3 DNA is TGCAGCGCTGTCTGGGGGGGCACTGAAGCTTTCTTT. It codes for CSAVWGGTEAFF.

This clone was counted between two and nine times. Distinct nucleotide sequences in the sample also encode this CDR3. In DNA, the CDR3 is TGTGCCAGCAGTCGGACTAGTCGAGAGACCCAGTACTTC. It codes for CASSRTSRETQYF. V is TRBV6-5 and J is TRBJ2-5, with 7 bases fitting TRBD2. This CDR3 has 13 amino acids. V was clipped by 5 bases and J by 4 bases; unmatched bases: 4. CDR1 and CDR2 from the germline V gene are MNHEY and SVGAGI.

This clone has just a few counts. V gene TRBV2 combines with J gene TRBJ2-5; D not certain. V was clipped by 0 bases and J by 5 bases, with 4 bases between them. The germline V gene has CDR1 SNHLY and CDR2 FYNNEI. This CDR3 comprises 12 residues. The CDR3 DNA is TGTGCCAGCAGTGAAGCTAAGGAGACCCAGTACTTC. It codes for CASSEAKETQYF.

The rearrangement links TRBV4-3 to TRBJ2-7; D may be TRBD1 or TRBD2 (6 bases each). The germline gives CDR1 LGHNA, CDR2 YSLEER. The CDR3 is made up of 16 amino acids. V was pared by 1 base and J by 8 bases, with 21 bases between. The CDR3: CASSQGGGRVLSQQYF. The CDR3 coding sequence is TGCGCCAGCAGCCAAGGTGGGGGGCGCGTCTTGAGTCAGCAGTACTTC.

The chain links TRBV28 to TRBJ2-5; 7 bases map to TRBD1. The V gene end was trimmed by 8 bases and the J gene end by 4 bases; junction bases not matched to a gene: 7. Germline V gene data show CDR1 as MDHEN and CDR2 as SYDVKM. The CDR3 is made up of 13 amino acids. The CDR3 reads CASQGVLPETQYF. Here the CDR3 DNA reads TGTGCCAGCCAGGGGGTTCTTCCAGAGACCCAGTACTTC.

The CDR3 DNA reads TGTGCCAGCAGAAGACAGGGGGCGGATGAGCAGTTCTTC. It translates to CASRRQGADEQFF. The chain couples TRBV2 to TRBJ2-1; TRBD1 agrees at 10 bases. V lost 6 bases and J lost 8; bases outside the gene matches: 4. Germline V gene data show CDR1 as SNHLY and CDR2 as FYNNEI. The CDR3 extends over 13 amino acids.

This clone was found once. The chain recombines TRBV29-1 with TRBJ1-1, with D perhaps TRBD1 (5 bases). CDR1 is SQVTM, CDR2 ANQGSEA, per germline. The germline V and J ends were trimmed by 6 bases and 1 base, with 12 bases remaining between them. The CDR3 extends over 13 amino acids. This CDR3 reads CSVATVENTEAFF. The CDR3 DNA reads as TGCAGCGTGGCGACAGTTGAGAACACTGAAGCTTTCTTT.

This clone came up a few times. CDR3 region: CASSSNRRLDTQYF. Here the CDR3 DNA reads TGTGCCAGCAGCTCTAACCGGCGATTAGATACGCAGTATTTT. This sequence joins TRBV11-2 and TRBJ2-3; D uncertain. This CDR3 is 14 amino acids long. V shed 4 bases and J shed 5 bases, with 13 bases lying between them. Looked up from germline, CDR1 is SGHAT and CDR2 is FQNNGV. The variable domain in full, completed from reference TRBV11-2 and TRBJ2-3, reads EAGVAQSPRYKIIEKRQSVAFWCNPISGHATLYWYQQILGQGPKLLIQFQNNGVVDDSQLPKDRFSAERLKGVDSTLKIQPAKLEDSAVYLCASSSNRRLDTQYFGPGTRLTVL.

The chain carries TRBV29-1 and TRBJ2-7; D may be TRBD1 (6 bases). Germline-derived CDR1 and CDR2 are SQVTM and ANQGSEA. Trimming took 4 bases from V and 4 from J, leaving 8 bases between them. The CDR3 sequence is 11 residues long. The CDR3, as DNA: TGCAGCGTTGTAACAGGGTACGAGCAGTACTTC. Amino acid sequence: CSVVTGYEQYF.

This chain uses TRBV30 with TRBJ1-5; weak D call: TRBD1 (5 bases). The CDR3 is 15 residues long. The V and J ends lost 0 bases and 0 bases respectively, with 9 bases between them. Per the germline V gene, CDR1 is GTSNPN and CDR2 is SVGIG (reference sequence). For the CDR3, the DNA is TGTGCCTGGAGTGTACGAGGGGTTAGCAATCAGCCCCAGCATTTT. Protein sequence: CAWSVRGVSNQPQHF. Combining the CDR3 with reference TRBV30 and TRBJ1-5 gives the whole variable domain SQTIHQWPATLVQPVGSPLSLECTVEGTSNPNLYWYRQAAGRGLQLLFYSVGIGQISSEVPQNLSASRPQDRQFILSSKKLLLSDSGFYLCAWSVRGVSNQPQHFGDGTRLSIL.

The V gene is TRBV11-2, the J gene TRBJ2-1; D might be TRBD2 (6 bases). CDR3 length: 14 amino acids. CDR1 and CDR2 from the germline V gene are SGHAT and FQNNGV. The V gene lost 3 bases and the J gene lost 9 bases, with 15 bases spanning the gap. The CDR3 region has the DNA TGTGCCAGCAGCTTCGTTGGGGGGTTTGGTGAGCAGTTCTTC. This translates into CASSFVGGFGEQFF.

This clone turned up a few times. The chain uses TRBV18 and TRBJ1-3; D is unresolved. The CDR3 is made up of 14 amino acids. The germline V and J ends were trimmed by 0 bases and 8 bases, with 11 bases remaining between them. CDR1 and CDR2 from the germline V gene are KGHSH and LQKENI. CDR3 DNA sequence: TGTGCCAGCTCACCACCGGGCCGACTAGACACCATATATTTT. Amino acid sequence: CASSPPGRLDTIYF.

A few counts support this clone. The V and J genes are TRBV7-9 and TRBJ1-6; D perhaps matches TRBD1 (6 bases). Germline CDR1 reads SEHNR; CDR2 reads FQNEAQ (reference sequence). The CDR3 consists of 15 residues. V was clipped by 2 bases and J by 7 bases, with 12 bases between them. In nucleotides, the CDR3 is TGTGCCAGCAGCTTAAATGGACAGAGGAATTCACCCCTCCACTTT. As protein: CASSLNGQRNSPLHF.

The chain recombines TRBV4-1 with TRBJ1-1, with D hard to call. Trimming shortened V by 3 bases and J by 4 bases, and 9 bases separated the two germline ends. This CDR3 has 13 amino acids. Germline V gene sequence: CDR1 MGHRA, CDR2 YSYEKL. This CDR3 is CASSQDLVTEAFF. CDR3 in DNA: TGCGCCAGCAGCCAGGACTTGGTCACTGAAGCTTTCTTT.

The chain employs TRBV18 and TRBJ2-5, with 11 bases identical to TRBD1. CDR1 is KGHSH and CDR2 is LQKENI in the germline V gene. The length of the CDR3 is 15 residues. Unmatched junction bases numbered 5, after V lost 3 bases and J lost 5 bases. The CDR3 sequence: CASSPRTGGWETQYF. CDR3 DNA sequence: TGTGCCAGCTCACCCAGGACAGGGGGCTGGGAGACCCAGTACTTC.

The chain employs TRBV7-9 and TRBJ2-1; no reliable D call. From germline, CDR1 is SEHNR and CDR2 FQNEAQ (reference sequence). V was trimmed by 4 bases and J by 0 bases, leaving 10 bases between them. This CDR3 comprises 15 residues. The CDR3 loop reads CASSSRVGSYNEQFF. CDR3 in DNA: TGTGCCAGCAGCTCCCGGGTCGGCTCCTACAATGAGCAGTTCTTC. Full variable domain (outside the CDR3, taken from reference TRBV7-9 and TRBJ2-1): DTGVSQNPRHKITKRGQNVTFRCDPISEHNRLYWYRQTLGQGPEFLTYFQNEAQLEKSRLLSDRFSAERPKGSFSTLEIQRTEQGDSAMYLCASSSRVGSYNEQFFGPGTRLTVL.